This T cell receptor beta chain was sequenced during a study of CD8 T cells in Susac syndrome. Trimming stripped 0 bases from V and 3 bases from J, with 15 bases between. Germline V lookup: CDR1 LGHNA, CDR2 YSLEER. The CDR3 is 17 residues long. An input of roughly 0.45 to 1 ug of RNA was subjected to reverse transcription using random hexamers. TCRdb redid the calling of the immunoSEQ multiplex PCR reads with MiXCR, one entry per CDR3 protein. In the table there are over 150,000 distinct CDR3 sequences, 90% to 95% of which are singletons. The chain couples TRBV4-3 to TRBJ2-1; D uncertain. Sequencing input: CD4+ T cells from PBMCs. This TCR came from a human donor with multiple sclerosis. In DNA, the CDR3 is TGCGCCAGCAGCCAAGAGGGTGGCGAAGGTGGCTACAATGAGCAGTTCTTC. Translated, it gives CASSQEGGEGGYNEQFF.